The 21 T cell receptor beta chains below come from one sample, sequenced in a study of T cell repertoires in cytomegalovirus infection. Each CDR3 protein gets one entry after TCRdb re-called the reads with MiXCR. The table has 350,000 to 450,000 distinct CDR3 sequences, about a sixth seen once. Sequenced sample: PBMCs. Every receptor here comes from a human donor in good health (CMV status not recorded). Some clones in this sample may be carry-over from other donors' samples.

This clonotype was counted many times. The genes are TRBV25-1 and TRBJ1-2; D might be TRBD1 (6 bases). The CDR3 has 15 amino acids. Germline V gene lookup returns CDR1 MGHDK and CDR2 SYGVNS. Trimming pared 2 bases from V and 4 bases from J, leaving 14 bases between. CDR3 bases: TGTGCCAGCAGTGAAGGTGGAGGGGGGGGCTATGGCTACACCTTC. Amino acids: CASSEGGGGGYGYTF.

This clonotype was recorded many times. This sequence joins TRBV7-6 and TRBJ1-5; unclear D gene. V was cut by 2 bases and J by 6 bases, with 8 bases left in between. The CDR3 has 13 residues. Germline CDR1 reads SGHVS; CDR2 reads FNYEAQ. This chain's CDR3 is CASSLMARQPQHF. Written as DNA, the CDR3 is TGTGCCAGCAGCTTAATGGCTCGTCAGCCCCAGCATTTT.

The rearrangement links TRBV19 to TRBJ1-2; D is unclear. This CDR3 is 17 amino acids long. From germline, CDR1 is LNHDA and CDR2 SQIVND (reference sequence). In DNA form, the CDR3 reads TGTGCTACGAAGCACGCCGTCGCCGGGCGGACTAACTATGGCTACACCTTC. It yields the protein CATKHAVAGRTNYGYTF.

The CDR3 coding sequence is TGCAGTGCTTATGGGGGGTTGGTGAACACTGAAGCTTTCTTT. This gives the protein CSAYGGLVNTEAFF. This chain joins TRBV20-1 and TRBJ1-1; perhaps TRBD1 as D (5 bases). This CDR3 contains 14 residues. Germline CDR1 DFQATT, CDR2 SNEGSKA (reference sequence). V was clipped by 5 bases and J by 0 bases, with 13 bases between them.

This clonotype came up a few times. CDR3 sequence (DNA): TGTGCCAGCAGCCCTCAGGTCGGGGAGACCCAGTACTTC. Protein: CASSPQVGETQYF. V gene TRBV11-2 combines with J gene TRBJ2-5; D remains unclear. Germline V gene lookup returns CDR1 SGHAT and CDR2 FQNNGV. The V end lost 5 bases, the J end lost 5 bases, and 12 bases lay between the germline ends. There are 13 residues in the CDR3.

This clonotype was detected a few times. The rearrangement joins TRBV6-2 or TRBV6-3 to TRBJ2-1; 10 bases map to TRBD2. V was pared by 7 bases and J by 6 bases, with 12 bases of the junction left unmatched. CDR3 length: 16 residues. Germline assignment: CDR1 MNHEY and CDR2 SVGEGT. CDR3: CASNLMSGGASNEQFF. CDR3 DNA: TGTGCCAGCAACCTAATGAGCGGGGGGGCTTCCAATGAGCAGTTCTTC.

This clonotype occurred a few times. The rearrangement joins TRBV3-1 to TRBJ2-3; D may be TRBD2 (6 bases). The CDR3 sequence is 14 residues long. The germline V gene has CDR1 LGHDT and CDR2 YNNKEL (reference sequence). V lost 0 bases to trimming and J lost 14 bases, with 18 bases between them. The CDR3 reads CASSQEGGRGSRYF. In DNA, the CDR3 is TGTGCCAGCAGCCAAGAGGGGGGACGGGGGAGTCGGTATTTT.

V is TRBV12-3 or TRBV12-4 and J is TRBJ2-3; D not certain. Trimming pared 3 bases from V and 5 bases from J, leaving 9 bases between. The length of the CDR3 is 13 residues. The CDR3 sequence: CASSFMAVDTQYF. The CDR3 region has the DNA TGTGCCAGCAGTTTCATGGCGGTAGATACGCAGTATTTT.

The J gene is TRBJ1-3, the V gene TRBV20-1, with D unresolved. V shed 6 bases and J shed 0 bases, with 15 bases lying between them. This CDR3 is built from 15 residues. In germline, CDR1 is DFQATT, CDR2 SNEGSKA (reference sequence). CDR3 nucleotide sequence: TGCAGTGCCGTTCCCACGGATTTCTCTGGAAACACCATATATTTT. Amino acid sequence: CSAVPTDFSGNTIYF.

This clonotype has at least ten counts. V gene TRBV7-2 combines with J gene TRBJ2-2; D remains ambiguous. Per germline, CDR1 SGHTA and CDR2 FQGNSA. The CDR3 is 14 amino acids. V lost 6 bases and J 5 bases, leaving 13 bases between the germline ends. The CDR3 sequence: CASRVQSRTGELFF. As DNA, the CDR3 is TGTGCCAGCAGGGTGCAGTCGCGGACCGGGGAGCTGTTTTTT.

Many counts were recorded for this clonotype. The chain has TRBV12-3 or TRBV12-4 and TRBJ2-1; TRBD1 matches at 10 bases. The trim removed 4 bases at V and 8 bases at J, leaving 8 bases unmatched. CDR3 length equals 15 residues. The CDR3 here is CASSYAGQGIYEQFF. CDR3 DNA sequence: TGTGCCAGCAGTTATGCGGGACAGGGGATCTATGAGCAGTTCTTC.

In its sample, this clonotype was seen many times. CDR3 sequence reads: CSARTSGSTDTQYF. DNA for the CDR3: TGCAGTGCTAGGACTAGCGGGAGCACAGATACGCAGTATTTT. The genes are TRBV20-1 and TRBJ2-3; 10 bases align to TRBD2. The CDR3 spans 14 residues. V dropped 3 bases and J dropped 0; count of bases not matched to a gene: 0. The germline CDR1 and CDR2 sequences are DFQATT and SNEGSKA (reference sequence).

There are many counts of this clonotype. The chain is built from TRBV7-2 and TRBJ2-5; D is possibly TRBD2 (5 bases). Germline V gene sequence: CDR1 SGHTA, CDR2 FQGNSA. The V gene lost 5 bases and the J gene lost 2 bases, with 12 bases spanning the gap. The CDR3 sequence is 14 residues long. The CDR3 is CASSPPGVQETQYF. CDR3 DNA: TGTGCCAGCAGCCCCCCCGGGGTTCAAGAGACCCAGTACTTC. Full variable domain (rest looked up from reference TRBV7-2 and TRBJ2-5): GAGVSQSPSNKVTEKGKDVELRCDPISGHTALYWYRQSLGQGLEFLIYFQGNSAPDKSGLPSDRFSAERTGGSVSTLTIQRTQQEDSAVYLCASSPPGVQETQYFGPGTRLLVL.

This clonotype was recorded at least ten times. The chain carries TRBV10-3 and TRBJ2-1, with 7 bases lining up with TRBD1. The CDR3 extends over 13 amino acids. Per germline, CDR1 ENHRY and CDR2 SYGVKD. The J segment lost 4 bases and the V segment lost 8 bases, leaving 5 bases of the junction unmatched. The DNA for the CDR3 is TGTGCCATCCAAGGGACAGAGTACAATGAGCAGTTCTTC. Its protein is CAIQGTEYNEQFF.

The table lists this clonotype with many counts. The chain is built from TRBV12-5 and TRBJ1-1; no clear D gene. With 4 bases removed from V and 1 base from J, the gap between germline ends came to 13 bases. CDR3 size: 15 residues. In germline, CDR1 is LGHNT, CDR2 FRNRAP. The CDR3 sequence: CASGSIGGTNTEAFF. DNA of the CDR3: TGTGCTAGTGGTTCCATAGGAGGTACGAACACTGAAGCTTTCTTT.

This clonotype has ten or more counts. The CDR3 nucleotides are TGTGCCAGCAGCCAGGGCGGCTTGGCAGATACGCAGTATTTT. Residues: CASSQGGLADTQYF. The genes are TRBV7-6 and TRBJ2-3; the D gene is possibly TRBD1 (5 bases). The V gene lost 5 bases and the J gene lost 4 bases, with 13 bases spanning the gap. The CDR3 is made up of 14 amino acids. Germline V gene data show CDR1 as SGHVS and CDR2 as FNYEAQ.

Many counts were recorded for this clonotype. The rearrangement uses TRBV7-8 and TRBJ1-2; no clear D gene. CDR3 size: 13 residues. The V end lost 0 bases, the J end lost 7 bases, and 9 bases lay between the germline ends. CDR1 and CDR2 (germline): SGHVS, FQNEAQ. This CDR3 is CASSLAGWAGYTF. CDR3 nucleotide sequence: TGTGCCAGCAGCTTAGCAGGTTGGGCTGGCTACACCTTC.

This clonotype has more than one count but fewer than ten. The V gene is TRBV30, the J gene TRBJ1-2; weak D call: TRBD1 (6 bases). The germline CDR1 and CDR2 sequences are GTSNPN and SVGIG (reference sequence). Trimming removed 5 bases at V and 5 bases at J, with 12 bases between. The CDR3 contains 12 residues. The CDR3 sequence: CAWPMDSYGYTF. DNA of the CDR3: TGTGCCTGGCCCATGGACAGTTATGGCTACACCTTC.

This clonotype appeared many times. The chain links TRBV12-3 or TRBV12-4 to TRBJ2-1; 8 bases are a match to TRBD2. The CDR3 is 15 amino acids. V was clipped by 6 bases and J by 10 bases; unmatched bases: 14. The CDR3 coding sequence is TGTGCCAGCAGCTCTGGGATTTTAGCGGGGCCGGAGCAGTTCTTC. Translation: CASSSGILAGPEQFF.

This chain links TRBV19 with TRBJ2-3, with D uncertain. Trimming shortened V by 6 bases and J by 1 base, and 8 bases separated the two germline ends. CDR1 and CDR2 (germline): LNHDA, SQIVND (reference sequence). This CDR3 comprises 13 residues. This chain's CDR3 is CASRSQGTDTQYF. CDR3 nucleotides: TGTGCCAGTAGGTCCCAGGGCACAGATACGCAGTATTTT.

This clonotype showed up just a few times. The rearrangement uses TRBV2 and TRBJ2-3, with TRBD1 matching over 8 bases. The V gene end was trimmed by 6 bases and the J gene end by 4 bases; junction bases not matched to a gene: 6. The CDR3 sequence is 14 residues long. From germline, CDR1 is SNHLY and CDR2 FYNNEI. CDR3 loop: CASSGQGAADTQYF. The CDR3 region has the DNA TGTGCCAGCAGCGGACAGGGCGCAGCAGATACGCAGTATTTT.